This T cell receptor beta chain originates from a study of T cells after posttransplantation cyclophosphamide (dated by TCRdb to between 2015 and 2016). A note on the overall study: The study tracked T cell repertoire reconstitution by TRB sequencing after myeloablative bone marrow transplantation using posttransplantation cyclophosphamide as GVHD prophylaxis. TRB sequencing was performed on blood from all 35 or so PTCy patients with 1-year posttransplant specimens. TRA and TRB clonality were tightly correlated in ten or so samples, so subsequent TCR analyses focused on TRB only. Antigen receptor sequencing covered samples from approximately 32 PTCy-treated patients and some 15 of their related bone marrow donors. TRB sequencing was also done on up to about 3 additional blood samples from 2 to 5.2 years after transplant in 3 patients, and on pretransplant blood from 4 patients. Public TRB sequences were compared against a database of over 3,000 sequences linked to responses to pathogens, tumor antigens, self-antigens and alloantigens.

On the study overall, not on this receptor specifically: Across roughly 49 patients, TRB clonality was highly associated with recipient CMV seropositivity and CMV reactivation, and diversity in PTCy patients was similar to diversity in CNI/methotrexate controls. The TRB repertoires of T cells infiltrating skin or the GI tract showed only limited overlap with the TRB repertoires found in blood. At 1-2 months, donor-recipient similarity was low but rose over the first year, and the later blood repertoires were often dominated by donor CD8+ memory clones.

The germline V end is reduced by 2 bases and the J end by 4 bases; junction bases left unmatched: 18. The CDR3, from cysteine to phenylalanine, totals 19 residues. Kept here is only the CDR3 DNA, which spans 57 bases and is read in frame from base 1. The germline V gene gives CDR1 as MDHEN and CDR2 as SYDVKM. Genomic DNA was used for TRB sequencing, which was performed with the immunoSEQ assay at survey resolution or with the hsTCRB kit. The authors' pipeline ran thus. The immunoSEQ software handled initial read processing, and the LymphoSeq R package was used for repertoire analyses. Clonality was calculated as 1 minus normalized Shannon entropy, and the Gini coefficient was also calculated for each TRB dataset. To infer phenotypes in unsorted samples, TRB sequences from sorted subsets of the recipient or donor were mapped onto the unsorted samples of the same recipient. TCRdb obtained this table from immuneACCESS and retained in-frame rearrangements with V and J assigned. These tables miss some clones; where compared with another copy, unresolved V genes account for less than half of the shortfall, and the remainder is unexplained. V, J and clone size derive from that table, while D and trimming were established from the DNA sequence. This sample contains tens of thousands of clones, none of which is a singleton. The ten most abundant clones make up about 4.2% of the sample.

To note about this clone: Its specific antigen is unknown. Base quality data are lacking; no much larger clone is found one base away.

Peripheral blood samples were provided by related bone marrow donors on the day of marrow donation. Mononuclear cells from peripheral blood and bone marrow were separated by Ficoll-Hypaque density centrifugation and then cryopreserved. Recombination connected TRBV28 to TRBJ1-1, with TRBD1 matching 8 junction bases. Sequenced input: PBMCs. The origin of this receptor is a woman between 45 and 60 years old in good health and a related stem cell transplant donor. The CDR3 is CASSLGRQGLWGLGTEAFF. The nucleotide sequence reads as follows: TGTGCCAGCAGTTTAGGAAGACAGGGGTTATGGGGCCTGGGCACTGAAGCTTTCTTT.